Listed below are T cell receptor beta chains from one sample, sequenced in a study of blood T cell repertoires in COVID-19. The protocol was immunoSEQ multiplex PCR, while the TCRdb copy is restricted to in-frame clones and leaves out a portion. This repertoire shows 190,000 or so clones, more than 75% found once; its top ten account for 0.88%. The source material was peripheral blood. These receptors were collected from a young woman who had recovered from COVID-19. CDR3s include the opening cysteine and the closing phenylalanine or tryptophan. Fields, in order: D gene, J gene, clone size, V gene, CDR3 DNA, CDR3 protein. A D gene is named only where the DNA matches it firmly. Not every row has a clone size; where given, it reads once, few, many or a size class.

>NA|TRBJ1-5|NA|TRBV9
TGTGCCAGCAGCGAGGGAGGGTTTCAGCCCCAGCATTTT
CASSEGGFQPQHF
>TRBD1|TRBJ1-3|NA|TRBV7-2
TGTGCCAGCAGTTCGACAGGGACTGGAAACACCATATATTTT
CASSSTGTGNTIYF
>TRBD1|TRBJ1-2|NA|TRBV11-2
TGTGCCAGCAGGGCGAAGGACAGGTTGCAATCCGGCTACACCTTC
CASRAKDRLQSGYTF
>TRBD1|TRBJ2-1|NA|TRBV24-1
TGTGCCACTAGAGAAGACGGGACAGGGAACTACAATGAGCAGTTCTTC
CATREDGTGNYNEQFF
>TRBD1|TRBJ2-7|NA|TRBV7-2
TGTGCCAGCAGCTTCGGGACAGGGGAGGGGTTGTCCTACGAGCAGTACTTC
CASSFGTGEGLSYEQYF
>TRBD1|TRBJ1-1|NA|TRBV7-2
TGTGCCAGCAGCTTACCCCGGACAGGGAACACTGAAGCTTTCTTT
CASSLPRTGNTEAFF
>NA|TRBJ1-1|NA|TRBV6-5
TGTGCCAGCAGTTACGCGGGTCAGATGAACACTGAAGCTTTCTTT
CASSYAGQMNTEAFF
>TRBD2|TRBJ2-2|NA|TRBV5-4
TGTGCCAGCAGCATACTAGGGAGGGGCACCGGGGAGCTGTTTTTT
CASSILGRGTGELFF
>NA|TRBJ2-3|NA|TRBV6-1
TGTGCCAGCAGTCCCGCGACAAGTAGCACAGATACGCAGTATTTT
CASSPATSSTDTQYF
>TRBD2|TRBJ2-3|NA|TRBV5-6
TGTGCCAGCAGCAAAGCGGGGCGCACAGATACGCAGTATTTT
CASSKAGRTDTQYF
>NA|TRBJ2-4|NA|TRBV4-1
TGCGCCAGCAGCCAACCGGTGGCCAAAAACATTCAGTACTTC
CASSQPVAKNIQYF
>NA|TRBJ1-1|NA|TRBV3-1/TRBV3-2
TGTGCCAGCCAACTGGCGGGGAACACTGAAGCTTTCTTT
CASQLAGNTEAFF
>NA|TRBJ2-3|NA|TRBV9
TGTGCCAGCAGCCCCAGGAGGCTTACCGCGGATACGCAGTATTTT
CASSPRRLTADTQYF
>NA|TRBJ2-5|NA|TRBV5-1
TGCGCCAGCAGCAGTCAGTCGTCCAAAGAGACCCAGTACTTC
CASSSQSSKETQYF
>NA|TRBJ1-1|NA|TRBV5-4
TGTGCCAGCAGCTTGTTGTACGACAAGAACACTGAAGCTTTCTTT
CASSLLYDKNTEAFF
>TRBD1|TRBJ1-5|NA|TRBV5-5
TGTGCCAGCAGCTTGGCTGGGACAGCGTATAGCAATCAGCCCCAGCATTTT
CASSLAGTAYSNQPQHF
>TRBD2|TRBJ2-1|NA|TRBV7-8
TGTGCCAGCAGCGTTTCTAGCGGGGGAAGGAATGAGCAGTTCTTC
CASSVSSGGRNEQFF
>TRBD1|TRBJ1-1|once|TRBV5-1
TGCGCCAGCAGCCCAAGGACAGGGTTAGGGAACACTGAAGCTTTCTTT
CASSPRTGLGNTEAFF
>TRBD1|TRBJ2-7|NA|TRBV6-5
TGTGCCAGCAAGACAGGGGGTCCTCCTTTTGAGCAGTACTTC
CASKTGGPPFEQYF
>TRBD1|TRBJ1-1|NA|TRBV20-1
TGCAGTGCTACCCCGGGACAGGGGGCTTTCTTT
CSATPGQGAFF
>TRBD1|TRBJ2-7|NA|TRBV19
TGTGCCAGTAGTCCCCTGACAGGGTACGAGCAGTACTTC
CASSPLTGYEQYF
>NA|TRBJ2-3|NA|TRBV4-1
TGCGCCAGCAGCCAACCGACGGTCTTGGGCGATACGCAGTATTTT
CASSQPTVLGDTQYF
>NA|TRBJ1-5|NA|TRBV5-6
TGTGCCAGCAGCTTGTTTGGGGCAGTCAATCAGCCCCAGCATTTT
CASSLFGAVNQPQHF
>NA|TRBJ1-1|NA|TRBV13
TGTGCCAGCAGCGCTTCGGGGGTTTTTAACACTGAAGCTTTCTTT
CASSASGVFNTEAFF
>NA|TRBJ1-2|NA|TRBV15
TGTGCCACCAGCAGGCAGGGTAACTATGGCTACACCTTC
CATSRQGNYGYTF
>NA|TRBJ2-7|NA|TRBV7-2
TGTGCCAGCAGCTTAGCGAGGGGGACCTACGAGCAGTACTTC
CASSLARGTYEQYF
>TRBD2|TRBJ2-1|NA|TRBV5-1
TGCGCCAGCAGCTCCTCCGGGACTAGCACATCTGAGCAGTTCTTC
CASSSSGTSTSEQFF
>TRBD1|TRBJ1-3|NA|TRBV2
TGTGCCAGCAGGACTCTGAGGACAGGGGAAATTGAAAACACCATATATTTT
CASRTLRTGEIENTIYF
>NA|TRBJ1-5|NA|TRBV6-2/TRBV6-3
TGTGCCAGCAGTTACGGGGGGGCAGGCAATCAGCCCCAGCATTTT
CASSYGGAGNQPQHF